The 32 T cell receptor beta chains reported below all come from one sample, sequenced in a study of regulatory T cells in long-lasting Graves disease. Sample time point: newly diagnosed GD, antithyroid drugs for less than 3 months. RNA from PBMCs was the source of the TCR library. Library construction for TCR beta used iRepertoire HTBI primers and Arm-PCR of CDR3 regions. TCRdb used MiXCR to reprocess the multiplex PCR reads, holding one entry per CDR3 protein. The sample consists of about 620,000 distinct CDR3 sequences, less than 20% of them appearing once. This sample also belongs to another study, concerning T cells in Graves' hyperthyroidism and ophthalmopathy.

Material: peripheral blood mononuclear cells (PBMCs), obtained at new diagnosis, from a patient treated with antithyroid drugs. The source of these receptors is a woman under 40 with Graves disease.

This rearrangement joins TRBV25-1 to TRBJ1-4; 12 bases are shared with TRBD1. This CDR3 spans 17 amino acids. Per germline, CDR1 MGHDK and CDR2 SYGVNS. J was trimmed by 3 bases and V by 4 bases; bases with no gene match: 6. The chain's CDR3 is CASSGWDRGRPNEKLFF. Written as DNA, the CDR3 is TGTGCCAGCAGTGGTTGGGACAGGGGGCGTCCTAATGAAAAACTGTTTTTT.

Comment on this clonotype: Just one base apart from a much larger clone, this may be a read error. The rearrangement uses TRBV25-1 and TRBJ1-2; D gene ambiguous. The CDR3 is made up of 13 amino acids. Per germline, CDR1 MGHDK and CDR2 SYGVNS. Trimming removed 4 bases from V and 2 bases from J, with 8 bases in between. CDR3 in amino acids: CASSGLENYGYTF. The CDR3 region has the DNA TGTGCCAGCAGTGGTTTAGAGAACTATGGCTACACCTTC.

The J gene is TRBJ1-5, the V gene TRBV6-5; D is unresolved. Germline CDR1 reads MNHEY; CDR2 reads SVGAGI. V was shortened by 2 bases and J by 3 bases, with 11 bases between the two germline ends. The CDR3 consists of 15 residues. The CDR3 sequence is CASSYDRAPNQPQHF. In DNA, the CDR3 is TGTGCCAGCAGTTACGATAGGGCCCCCAATCAGCCCCAGCATTTT.

This clonotype was seen a handful of times. This chain connects TRBV5-8 to TRBJ1-4; TRBD1 matches 7 bases. J was trimmed by 14 bases and V by 0 bases; bases with no gene match: 13. Germline CDR1 and CDR2: SGHTS and YDEGEE. This CDR3 has 15 residues. The DNA for the CDR3 is TGTGCCAGCAGCTTGGGACCAAGCCAGGGGGGTCGGCTGTTTTTT. Encoded protein: CASSLGPSQGGRLFF.

The table lists this clonotype with many counts. The genes are TRBV6-2 or TRBV6-3 and TRBJ2-1, with D tentatively TRBD1 or TRBD2 (5 bases each). Germline V lookup: CDR1 MNHEY, CDR2 SVGEGT. CDR3 length: 11 amino acids. CDR3 sequence (DNA): TGTGAGGGACGGACCTACAATGAGCAGTTCTTC. Its protein product is CEGRTYNEQFF.

This chain joins TRBV4-2 and TRBJ1-1, with D hard to call. Germline V gene data show CDR1 as LGHNA and CDR2 as YNFKEQ. Between the trimmed V and J ends, which lost 0 bases and 4 bases, there was a span of 9 bases. The CDR3 sequence is 14 residues long. The CDR3 DNA reads as TGTGCCAGCAGCCAAGATCAGAAGGGCACTGAAGCTTTCTTT. It codes for CASSQDQKGTEAFF.

V and J are TRBV5-4 and TRBJ2-7, with a tentative D call TRBD2 (5 bases). Germline V gene lookup returns CDR1 SGHNT and CDR2 YYREEE (reference sequence). V was shortened by 4 bases and J by 8 bases, with 25 bases between the two germline ends. The CDR3 runs 16 residues. CDR3 loop: CASSTPGLPGSTKQYF. CDR3 DNA sequence: TGTGCCAGCAGCACCCCCGGGCTCCCGGGGTCTACGAAGCAGTACTTC.

This chain uses TRBV30 with TRBJ1-3; D gene uncertain. CDR3 size: 13 residues. Trimming stripped 4 bases from V and 2 bases from J, with 9 bases between. Germline CDR1 is GTSNPN and CDR2 is SVGIG (reference sequence). CDR3 nucleotides: TGTGCCTGGACCGCAAGTCCTGGAAACACCATATATTTT. Translated: CAWTASPGNTIYF.

Turning to this clonotype: Possible read error: a much larger clone is one base away. V and J are TRBV19 and TRBJ2-4, with 10 bases matching TRBD2. The J call could be wrong; TRBJ2-7 is a better fit for the DNA end. The CDR3 consists of 15 residues. Germline V gene sequence: CDR1 LNHDA, CDR2 SQIVND (reference sequence). CDR3 coding DNA: TGTGCCAGTAGTCCGCAGCGGGAGGGCCAGGGCGAGCAGTACTTC. Its translation is CASSPQREGQGEQYF.

A few counts support this clonotype. CDR3 in amino acids: CATSDLLLNTGELFF. The CDR3 nucleotides are TGTGCCACCAGTGATTTGCTCCTGAACACCGGGGAGCTGTTTTTT. This rearrangement joins TRBV24-1 to TRBJ2-2; D gene ambiguous. CDR3 length: 15 amino acids. Germline V gene data show CDR1 as KGHDR and CDR2 as SFDVKD. Trimming removed 0 bases from V and 1 base from J, with 5 bases in between.

This clonotype was picked up a small number of times. This chain joins TRBV6-2 or TRBV6-3 and TRBJ2-1; the D gene is possibly TRBD2 (5 bases). The CDR3 runs 15 residues. Trimming took off 2 bases at V and 5 bases at J, with 13 bases between the two ends. Germline assignment: CDR1 MNHEY and CDR2 SVGEGT. CDR3 DNA sequence: TGTGCCAGCAGTTACGGGCTGGGAGTGGACAATGAGCAGTTCTTC. It codes for CASSYGLGVDNEQFF.

The chain uses TRBV19 and TRBJ2-7; D may match TRBD1 or TRBD2 (6 bases each). CDR1 and CDR2 (germline): LNHDA, SQIVND (reference sequence). V lost 4 bases to trimming and J lost 2 bases, with 18 bases between them. The CDR3 contains 16 residues. CDR3 bases: TGTGCCAGTAGTACGTACAGGGAAACGGGGGCCTACGAGCAGTACTTC. It yields the protein CASSTYRETGAYEQYF.

V gene TRBV7-2 combines with J gene TRBJ1-5; 7 nucleotides line up with TRBD1. Germline-derived CDR1 and CDR2 are SGHTA and FQGNSA. This CDR3 is 16 amino acids long. V lost 4 bases to trimming and J lost 4 bases; unmatched junction nucleotides: 10. The CDR3 protein is CASSSGRRGRNQPQHF. For the CDR3, the DNA is TGTGCCAGCAGCTCGGGCCGGAGGGGGCGGAATCAGCCCCAGCATTTT. Together with reference TRBV7-2 and TRBJ1-5, the CDR3 gives the full variable domain: GAGVSQSPSNKVTEKGKDVELRCDPISGHTALYWYRQSLGQGLEFLIYFQGNSAPDKSGLPSDRFSAERTGGSVSTLTIQRTQQEDSAVYLCASSSGRRGRNQPQHFGDGTRLSIL.

This clonotype was seen a handful of times. This sequence joins TRBV6-1 and TRBJ1-6; TRBD1 might be the D (6 bases). From germline, CDR1 is MNHNS and CDR2 SASEGT. The V gene lost 7 bases and the J gene lost 7 bases, with 11 bases spanning the gap. The length of the CDR3 is 13 residues. The DNA for the CDR3 is TGTGCCAGCAACAGGGACGGGAATTCACCCCTCCACTTT. It translates to CASNRDGNSPLHF.

This clonotype was seen only a few times. The chain recombines TRBV18 with TRBJ1-1; D is perhaps TRBD1 (5 bases). This CDR3 region has 16 residues. The germline V gene encodes CDR1 KGHSH and CDR2 LQKENI. Trimming cost V 1 base and J 0 bases, with 12 bases left between them. The CDR3 protein is CASSPLSGTVNTEAFF. The DNA of the CDR3 is TGTGCCAGCTCACCACTTTCCGGGACGGTGAACACTGAAGCTTTCTTT.

For this clonotype: A much larger clone differs by one base, so this may be a read error. This chain joins TRBV6-2 or TRBV6-3 and TRBJ2-1; D unclear. Germline CDR1 MNHEY, CDR2 SVGEGT. The CDR3 spans 13 residues. The CDR3 DNA follows: TGTGCCAGCACTCCAAACCATCACAATGAGCAGTCCTTC. The encoded protein is CASTPNHHNEQSF.

This clonotype appeared many times. The gene calls are TRBV6-1 and TRBJ1-1, with a weak D call TRBD1 (5 bases). Germline lookup yields CDR1 MNHNS and CDR2 SASEGT. The V end was cut by 6 bases, the J end by 4 bases, with 15 bases between. This CDR3 is 14 amino acids long. The CDR3 sequence is CASSRSGEGTEAFF. The CDR3 bases are TGTGCCAGCAGCAGATCGGGGGAGGGCACTGAAGCTTTCTTT.

The chain links TRBV5-1 to TRBJ2-3; 7 bases are shared with TRBD1. The CDR3 totals 14 residues. Per the germline V gene, CDR1 is SGHRS and CDR2 is YFSETQ. Germline trimming cut 6 bases from V and 3 bases from J; bases unmatched to any gene: 7. The CDR3 here is CASNPTGLTDTQYF. The CDR3 nucleotides read TGCGCCAGCAACCCGACAGGGTTGACAGATACGCAGTATTTT. Supplemented by reference TRBV5-1 and TRBJ2-3, the full variable domain reads KAGVTQTPRYLIKTRGQQVTLSCSPISGHRSVSWYQQTPGQGLQFLFEYFSETQRNKGNFPGRFSGRQFSNSRSEMNVSTLELGDSALYLCASNPTGLTDTQYFGPGTRLTVL.

Of note for this clonotype: At one end the junction does not follow the germline gene, possibly because of a read error. The genes are TRBV19 and TRBJ1-2, with D maybe TRBD1 (5 bases). Germline V gene lookup returns CDR1 LNHDA and CDR2 SQIVND (reference sequence). The CDR3 covers 13 residues. The DNA for the CDR3 is TGTGTCAGTAGTATGACAGCAAACTATGGCTACACCTTC. Amino acids: CVSSMTANYGYTF.

This clonotype has a count of ten or more. This sequence joins TRBV12-3 or TRBV12-4 and TRBJ1-5, with TRBD1 as a possible D gene (6 bases). V was trimmed by 6 bases and J by 0 bases, leaving 9 bases between them. The CDR3 contains 14 residues. The DNA of the CDR3 is TGTGCCAGCAGCCGGGACAATAGCAATCAGCCCCAGCATTTT. It specifies CASSRDNSNQPQHF.

In this sample, this clonotype turned up many times. This chain uses TRBV6-1 with TRBJ1-1; D remains ambiguous. V lost 6 bases to trimming and J lost 5 bases, with 16 bases between them. The CDR3 consists of 14 residues. The germline CDR1 and CDR2 sequences are MNHNS and SASEGT. The DNA of the CDR3 is TGTGCCAGCAGCTCTGTTCTCCCCCGGACTGAAGCTTTCTTT. It yields the protein CASSSVLPRTEAFF.

This clonotype appeared a few times. V and J are TRBV20-1 and TRBJ1-5; no clear D. Per the germline V gene, CDR1 is DFQATT and CDR2 is SNEGSKA (reference sequence). This CDR3 has 13 residues. Deletions cut 5 bases from V and 0 bases from J, with 8 bases between. CDR3 protein: CSAYLTSNQPQHF. The DNA for the CDR3 is TGCAGTGCTTATTTGACTAGCAATCAGCCCCAGCATTTT.

This clonotype was found a few times. V gene TRBV7-3 combines with J gene TRBJ1-3; D is unresolved. Trimming took off 5 bases at V and 9 bases at J, with 20 bases between the two ends. Looked up from germline, CDR1 is SGHTA and CDR2 is FQGTGA. This CDR3 is 15 amino acids long. The CDR3 protein is CASSAQWADSGTIYF. As DNA, the CDR3 is TGTGCCAGCAGCGCACAGTGGGCAGATTCTGGCACCATATATTTT.

The rearrangement uses TRBV9 and TRBJ2-3; TRBD2 is a possible D gene (6 bases). Germline CDR1 reads SGDLS; CDR2 reads YYNGEE. The V gene lost 0 bases and the J gene lost 5 bases, with 13 bases spanning the gap. This CDR3 is 15 amino acids long. In nucleotides, the CDR3 is TGTGCCAGCAGCGTAGAATCCTTGCGGGGAGATACGCAGTATTTT. This gives the protein CASSVESLRGDTQYF.

At least ten counts were recorded for this clonotype. The J gene is TRBJ2-7, the V gene TRBV12-3 or TRBV12-4, with TRBD1 matching 7 bases. CDR3 length: 15 residues. The V and J ends lost 8 bases and 0 bases, in that order; junction bases with no gene match: 10. Here the CDR3 reads CASSYTRGSSYEQYF. The CDR3 DNA reads TGTGCCAGCTCCTACACCAGGGGGTCCTCCTACGAGCAGTACTTC.

In its sample, this clonotype was seen a few times. As DNA, the CDR3 is TGTGCCAGCAGTTACGGCCTAGCGGGAACAGATACGCAGTATTTT. Translated, it gives CASSYGLAGTDTQYF. This chain joins TRBV6-5 and TRBJ2-3, with 9 bases matching TRBD2. Germline V gives CDR1 MNHEY, CDR2 SVGAGI. V gave up 2 bases and J gave up 3 bases; unmatched junction bases: 3. The CDR3 spans 15 residues.

CDR3 DNA: TGTGCCAGCAGACAGGGTTTGGTCGGGGAGCTGTTTTTT. Encoded protein: CASRQGLVGELFF. This rearrangement joins TRBV3-1 to TRBJ2-2; TRBD1 is a possible D gene (6 bases). The V gene's germline CDR1 is LGHDT and CDR2 YNNKEL (reference sequence). Trimming removed 6 bases at V and 7 bases at J, with 12 bases between. The CDR3 runs to 13 residues.

In this sample, this clonotype turned up many times. This sequence joins TRBV28 and TRBJ1-5, with D perhaps matching TRBD1 (5 bases). With 7 bases removed from V and 2 bases from J, the gap between germline ends came to 15 bases. CDR1 and CDR2 (germline): MDHEN, SYDVKM. This CDR3 region has 15 residues. The CDR3 nucleotides read TGTGCCAGCATTCCTCCAGGGCAAGGCAATCAGCCCCAGCATTTT. This translates into CASIPPGQGNQPQHF.

Only a few counts were recorded for this clonotype. The J gene is TRBJ1-1, the V gene TRBV5-8; D gene ambiguous. The ends were cut back, 0 bases at V and 5 bases at J, with 11 bases in the middle. CDR1 and CDR2 from the germline V gene are SGHTS and YDEGEE. This CDR3 has 14 amino acids. As DNA, the CDR3 is TGTGCCAGCAGCTTGGGGGCCGGGTGGACTGAAGCTTTCTTT. Translation gives CASSLGAGWTEAFF.

This chain joins TRBV6-1 and TRBJ2-1; no reliable D call. Trimming cost V 5 bases and J 5 bases, with 16 bases left between them. From germline, CDR1 is MNHNS and CDR2 SASEGT. The CDR3 spans 15 residues. The CDR3 DNA is TGTGCCAGCAGTCGAAATCTGAGGAGTAACAATGAGCAGTTCTTC. Translating it yields CASSRNLRSNNEQFF.

A few counts support this clonotype. The chain recombines TRBV6-1 with TRBJ1-5; D is unresolved. The CDR3 runs 18 residues. The germline V and J ends were trimmed by 2 bases and 0 bases, with 17 bases remaining between them. Germline V CDR1 and CDR2: MNHNS, SASEGT. This chain's CDR3 is CASSELGPTGISNQPQHF. The DNA for the CDR3 is TGTGCCAGCAGTGAATTGGGCCCGACGGGAATTAGCAATCAGCCCCAGCATTTT.

At least ten counts were recorded for this clonotype. This chain joins TRBV29-1 and TRBJ2-2; no reliable D call. The CDR3 contains 13 residues. Per the germline V gene, CDR1 is SQVTM and CDR2 is ANQGSEA. The ends were cut back, 4 bases at V and 2 bases at J, with 8 bases in the middle. DNA for the CDR3: TGCAGCGTTGTGCGGCCAAACACCGGGGAGCTGTTTTTT. Protein product: CSVVRPNTGELFF.